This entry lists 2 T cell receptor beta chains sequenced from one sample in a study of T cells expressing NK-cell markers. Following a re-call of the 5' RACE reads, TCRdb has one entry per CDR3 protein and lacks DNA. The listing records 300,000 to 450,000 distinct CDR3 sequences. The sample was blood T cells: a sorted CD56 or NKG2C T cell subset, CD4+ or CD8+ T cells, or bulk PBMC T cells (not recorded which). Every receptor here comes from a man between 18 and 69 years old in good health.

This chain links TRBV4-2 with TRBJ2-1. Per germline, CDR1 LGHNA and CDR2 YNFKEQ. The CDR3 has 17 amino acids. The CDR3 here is CASSQDILAGSYNEQFF.

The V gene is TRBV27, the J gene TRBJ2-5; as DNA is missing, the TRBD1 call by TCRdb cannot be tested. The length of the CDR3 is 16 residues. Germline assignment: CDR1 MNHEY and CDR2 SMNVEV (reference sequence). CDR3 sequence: CASSYGWTGVQETQYF.